The sample holds many counts of the clone carrying this TCR beta chain. What it binds is unknown. This sample was taken from a study of tumor and adjacent non-tumor tissue in lung cancer. General study points: In normal lung, the top 100 clones were significantly more dominant than in tumor. Significantly higher TCR diversity was found in tumor than normal lung.

Three rounds of nested PCR, following a modified ARM-PCR protocol, produced the TCRbeta library. Via MiXCR, TCRdb re-called the multiplex PCR reads, giving one row per CDR3 protein. The sample comprises fewer than 100,000 distinct CDR3 sequences, roughly 72% of which are singletons, and roughly 10% rests with the top ten. This sample's RNA came from whole unsorted tissue. Between August and November 2014, newly diagnosed, chemotherapy-naive lung cancer patients underwent thoracic surgery in China. Germline CDR1 is SQVTM and CDR2 is ANQGSEA. Trimming removed 6 bases from V and 7 bases from J, with 19 bases in between. The CDR3 has 13 amino acids.

Sequencing input: lung tumor tissue. The V call is TRBV29-1, the J call TRBJ2-7, with D possibly being TRBD1 or TRBD2 (5 bases each). This TCR was recovered from a woman between 35 and 50 years old with non-small cell lung cancer. CDR3 protein: CSVTGTDLREQYF. The CDR3 DNA is TGCAGCGTCACCGGGACGGACCTACGAGAGCAGTACTTC.